The sequence of this TCR beta chain was determined in a study of radiation and T cells in renal cell carcinoma. The CDR3 contains 12 residues. On this clone: Its specificity is not known.

The method was immunoSEQ multiplex PCR; TCRdb's version includes in-frame clones alone and lacks a portion of them. The repertoire holds around 170,000 clones, with roughly 90% as singletons. The time point denotes: blood 4 weeks post-SBRT, at nephrectomy. Treatment specified: 15 Gy SBRT to primary tumor, nephrectomy 4 weeks later. Nephrectomy followed 15 Gy stereotactic body radiation by 4 weeks. Study-level results: Baseline intratumoral clonotype presence is unknown without pretreatment biopsies. Top tumor clonotypes rose in blood 2 weeks post-radiation, then contracted.

The gene calls are TRBV12-2 and TRBJ2-7; the D call in the table, TRBD1, was not verified against the DNA. TRBV12-2 is labeled a pseudogene. The sample consisted of blood, taken from a patient whose treatment included radiotherapy and nephrectomy. This receptor was identified in a woman in her fifties or sixties with renal cell carcinoma. The CDR3 DNA reads TGTGCTGTGGGGGCAGGGGGAAACGAGCAGTACTTC. Encoded protein: CAVGAGGNEQYF.